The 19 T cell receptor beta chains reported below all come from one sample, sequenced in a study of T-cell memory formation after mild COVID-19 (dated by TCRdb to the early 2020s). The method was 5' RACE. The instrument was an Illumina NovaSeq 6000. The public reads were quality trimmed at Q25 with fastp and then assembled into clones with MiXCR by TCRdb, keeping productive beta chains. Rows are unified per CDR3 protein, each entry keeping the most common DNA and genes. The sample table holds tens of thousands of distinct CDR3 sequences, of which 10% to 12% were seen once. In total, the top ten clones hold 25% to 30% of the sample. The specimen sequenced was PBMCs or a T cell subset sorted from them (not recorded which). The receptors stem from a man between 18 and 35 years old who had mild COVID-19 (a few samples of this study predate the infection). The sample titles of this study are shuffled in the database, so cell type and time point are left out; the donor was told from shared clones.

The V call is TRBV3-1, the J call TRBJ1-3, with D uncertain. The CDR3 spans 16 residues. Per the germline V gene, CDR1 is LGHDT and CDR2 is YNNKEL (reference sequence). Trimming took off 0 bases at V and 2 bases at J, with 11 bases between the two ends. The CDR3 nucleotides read TGTGCCAGCAGCCAAGATATGGGTTTCGCTGGAAACACCATATATTTT. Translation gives CASSQDMGFAGNTIYF.

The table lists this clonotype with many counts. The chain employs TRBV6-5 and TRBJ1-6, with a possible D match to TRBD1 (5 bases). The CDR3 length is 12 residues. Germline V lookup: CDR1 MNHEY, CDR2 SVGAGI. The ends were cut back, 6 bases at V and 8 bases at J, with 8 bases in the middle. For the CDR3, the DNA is TGTGCCAGCAGACTAGGGGATTCACCCCTCCACTTT. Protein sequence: CASRLGDSPLHF.

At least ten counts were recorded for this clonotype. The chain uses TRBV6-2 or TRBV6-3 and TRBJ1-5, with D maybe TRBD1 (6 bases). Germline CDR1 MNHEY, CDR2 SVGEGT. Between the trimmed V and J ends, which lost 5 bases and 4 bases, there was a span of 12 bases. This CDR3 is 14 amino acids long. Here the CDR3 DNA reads TGTGCCAGCAGTCACTTGGACAGAAATCAGCCCCAGCATTTT. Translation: CASSHLDRNQPQHF.

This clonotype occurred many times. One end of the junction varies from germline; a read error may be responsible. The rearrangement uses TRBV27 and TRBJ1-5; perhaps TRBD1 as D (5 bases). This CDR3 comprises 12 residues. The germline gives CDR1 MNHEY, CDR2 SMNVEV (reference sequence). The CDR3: CASSLSGGPQHF. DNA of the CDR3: TGTGCCAGCAGTCTATCGGGGGGGCCCCAGCATTTT.

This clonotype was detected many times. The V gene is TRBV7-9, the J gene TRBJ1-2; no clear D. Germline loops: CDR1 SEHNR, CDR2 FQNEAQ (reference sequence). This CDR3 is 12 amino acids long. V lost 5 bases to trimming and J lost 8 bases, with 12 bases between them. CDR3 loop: CASSRITDGYTF. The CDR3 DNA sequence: TGTGCCAGCAGCCGGATAACCGACGGCTACACCTTC.

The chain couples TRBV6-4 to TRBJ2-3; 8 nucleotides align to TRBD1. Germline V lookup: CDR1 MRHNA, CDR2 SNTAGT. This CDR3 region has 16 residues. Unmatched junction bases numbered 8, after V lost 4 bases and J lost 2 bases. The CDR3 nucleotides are TGTGCCAGCAGTGCCGCGGACAGGGATAACACAGATACGCAGTATTTT. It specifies CASSAADRDNTDTQYF.

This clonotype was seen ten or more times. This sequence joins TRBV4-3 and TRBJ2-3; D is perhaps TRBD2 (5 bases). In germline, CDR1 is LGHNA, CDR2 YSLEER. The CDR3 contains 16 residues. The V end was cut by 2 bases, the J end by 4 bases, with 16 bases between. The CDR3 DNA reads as TGCGCCAGCAGCCAACAGCCTAGCCCAGTCCCAGATACGCAGTATTTT. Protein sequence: CASSQQPSPVPDTQYF.

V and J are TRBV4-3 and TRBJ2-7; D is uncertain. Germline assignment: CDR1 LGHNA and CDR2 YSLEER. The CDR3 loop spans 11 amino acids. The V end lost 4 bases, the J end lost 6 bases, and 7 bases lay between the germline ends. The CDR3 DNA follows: TGCGCCAGCAGCCTGTTCTGCGAGCAGTACTTC. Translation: CASSLFCEQYF.

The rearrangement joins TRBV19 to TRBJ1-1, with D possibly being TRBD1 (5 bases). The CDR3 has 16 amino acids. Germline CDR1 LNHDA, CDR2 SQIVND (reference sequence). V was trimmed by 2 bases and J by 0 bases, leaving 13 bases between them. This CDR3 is CASSIRGRPMNTEAFF. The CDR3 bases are TGTGCCAGTAGTATAAGGGGCCGGCCTATGAACACTGAAGCTTTCTTT.

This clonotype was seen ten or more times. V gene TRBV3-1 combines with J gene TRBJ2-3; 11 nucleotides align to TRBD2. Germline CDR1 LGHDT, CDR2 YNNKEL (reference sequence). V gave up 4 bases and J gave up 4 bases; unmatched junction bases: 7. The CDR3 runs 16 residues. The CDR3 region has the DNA TGTGCCAGCAGCCGAACTAGCGGGGGTGTGCCAGATACGCAGTATTTT. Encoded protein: CASSRTSGGVPDTQYF.

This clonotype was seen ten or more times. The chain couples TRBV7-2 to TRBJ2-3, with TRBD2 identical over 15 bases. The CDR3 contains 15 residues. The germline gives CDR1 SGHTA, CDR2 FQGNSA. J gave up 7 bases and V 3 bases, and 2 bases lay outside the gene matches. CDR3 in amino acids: CASSLGLAGGNTQYF. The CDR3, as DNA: TGTGCCAGCAGCTTGGGACTAGCGGGGGGTAATACGCAGTATTTT.

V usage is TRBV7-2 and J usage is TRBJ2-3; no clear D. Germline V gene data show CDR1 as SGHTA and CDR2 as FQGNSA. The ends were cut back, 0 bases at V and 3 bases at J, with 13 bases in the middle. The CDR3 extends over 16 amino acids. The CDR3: CASSLALRVGTDTQYF. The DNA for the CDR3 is TGTGCCAGCAGCTTAGCGCTCCGGGTGGGGACAGATACGCAGTATTTT.

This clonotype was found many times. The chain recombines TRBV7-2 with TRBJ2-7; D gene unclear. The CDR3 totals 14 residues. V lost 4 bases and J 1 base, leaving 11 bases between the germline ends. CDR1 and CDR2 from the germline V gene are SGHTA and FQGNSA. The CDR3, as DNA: TGTGCCAGCAGCTCCCCAATCAGGTCCTACGAGCAGTACTTC. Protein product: CASSSPIRSYEQYF.

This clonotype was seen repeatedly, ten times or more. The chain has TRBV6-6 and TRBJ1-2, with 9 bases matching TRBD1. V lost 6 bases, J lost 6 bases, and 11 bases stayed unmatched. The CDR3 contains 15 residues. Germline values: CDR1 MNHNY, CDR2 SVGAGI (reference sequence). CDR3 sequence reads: CASSVHRDREDGYTF. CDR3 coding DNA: TGTGCCAGCAGCGTTCACCGGGACAGGGAAGATGGCTACACCTTC.

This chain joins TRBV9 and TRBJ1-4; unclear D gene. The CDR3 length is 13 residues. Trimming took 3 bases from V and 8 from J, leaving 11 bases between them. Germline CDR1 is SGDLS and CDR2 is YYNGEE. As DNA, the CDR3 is TGTGCCAGCAGCGCGCTCCCCGGAGAAAAACTGTTTTTT. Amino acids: CASSALPGEKLFF.

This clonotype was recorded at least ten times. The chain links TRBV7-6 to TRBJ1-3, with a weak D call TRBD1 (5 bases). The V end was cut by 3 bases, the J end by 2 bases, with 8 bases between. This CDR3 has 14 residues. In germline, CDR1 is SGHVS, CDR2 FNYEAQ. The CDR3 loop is CASSLGVTGNTIYF. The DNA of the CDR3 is TGTGCCAGCAGCTTGGGGGTGACTGGAAACACCATATATTTT.

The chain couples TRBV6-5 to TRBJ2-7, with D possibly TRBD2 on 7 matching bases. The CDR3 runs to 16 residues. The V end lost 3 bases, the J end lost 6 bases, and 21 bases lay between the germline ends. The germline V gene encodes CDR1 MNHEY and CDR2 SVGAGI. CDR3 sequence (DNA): TGTGCCAGCAGTTATTCTGTGGGGGGGCCTCCTGCCGAGCAGTACTTC. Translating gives CASSYSVGGPPAEQYF.

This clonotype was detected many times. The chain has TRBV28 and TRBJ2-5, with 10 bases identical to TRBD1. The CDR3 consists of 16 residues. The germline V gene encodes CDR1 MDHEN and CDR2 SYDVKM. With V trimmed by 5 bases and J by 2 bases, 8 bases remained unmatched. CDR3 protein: CASSRDRGNLQETQYF. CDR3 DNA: TGTGCCAGCAGTCGGGACAGGGGAAACCTACAAGAGACCCAGTACTTC.

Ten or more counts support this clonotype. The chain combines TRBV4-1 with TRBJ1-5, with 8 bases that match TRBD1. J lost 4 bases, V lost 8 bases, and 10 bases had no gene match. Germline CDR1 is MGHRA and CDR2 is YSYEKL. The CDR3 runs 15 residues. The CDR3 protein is CASATTGVTNQPQHF. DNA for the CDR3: TGCGCCAGCGCCACGACAGGGGTTACGAATCAGCCCCAGCATTTT.